This T cell receptor beta chain appears in the sequencing data of a study of T cells after yellow fever vaccination. About the research overall: Libraries from low-cell-number fractions were prepared with the SMART-Seq v4 Ultra Low Input RNA kit.

TCRdb re-analysed the 5' RACE reads in MiXCR, keeping a single row per CDR3 protein. In the table there are some 600,000 distinct CDR3 sequences, less than 20% of which are singletons. Study-wide results and limits: Reappearing after the booster were most of the clones from primary vaccination (about 95% CD4, 85% to 90% CD8).

The germline V gene encodes CDR1 SGHTA and CDR2 FQGNSA. V lost 0 bases and J 2 bases, leaving 17 bases between the germline ends. The CDR3 is 17 amino acids. In the case of this clonotype: Its target is not known.

The specimen was PBMCs, collected 5 days after the first yellow fever vaccination. The clonotype comes from a man younger than 35 who received the YFV17D yellow fever vaccine. The chain uses TRBV7-2 and TRBJ2-7, with unresolved D. In DNA, the CDR3 is TGTGCCAGCAGCTTAGCTGCCCGCACAGCACCCACCTACGAGCAGTACTTC. It translates to CASSLAARTAPTYEQYF.